This entry lists 22 T cell receptor beta chains sequenced from one sample in a study of cytomegalovirus exposure and HLA in healthy donors. The PCR contained 60 Vbeta and 13 Jbeta primers. Some clones are missing from TCRdb's copy, which holds only in-frame ones; the method was immunoSEQ multiplex PCR. The sample consists of about 130,000 clones, around 69% of them appearing once. Sample: PBMCs. These receptor sequences come from a human donor in good health.

This clone was seen a single time. The chain employs TRBV5-1 and TRBJ2-7; D is possibly TRBD1 (6 bases). V shed 10 bases and J shed 3 bases, with 17 bases lying between them. The CDR3 runs to 13 residues. Germline values: CDR1 SGHRS, CDR2 YFSETQ. The CDR3 sequence: CACKQTGRYEQYF. The CDR3 nucleotides read TGCGCCTGCAAACAGACAGGCCGCTACGAGCAGTACTTC.

This chain joins TRBV11-2 and TRBJ1-1; a weak D match, TRBD1 (6 bases). V was pared by 5 bases and J by 6 bases, with 10 bases between. The CDR3 is made up of 12 amino acids. Looked up from germline, CDR1 is SGHAT and CDR2 is FQNNGV. The CDR3 loop is CASSPRGPEAFF. The CDR3 DNA is TGTGCCAGCAGCCCCAGGGGTCCTGAAGCTTTCTTT. The complete variable domain, with remaining parts taken from reference TRBV11-2 and TRBJ1-1, reads EAGVAQSPRYKIIEKRQSVAFWCNPISGHATLYWYQQILGQGPKLLIQFQNNGVVDDSQLPKDRFSAERLKGVDSTLKIQPAKLEDSAVYLCASSPRGPEAFFGQGTRLTVV.

The chain links TRBV12-2 to TRBJ2-2; no DNA check was done on the table's D call, TRBD1. TRBV12-2 is recorded as a pseudogene. There are 21 residues in the CDR3. The CDR3 nucleotides read TGTGCAAGTCGCTTAAAGGAGGGGCGACAGGGCTCTGATTCGAACACCGGGGAGCTGTTTTTT. Translating gives CASRLKEGRQGSDSNTGELFF.

The genes are TRBV27 and TRBJ2-7, with 7 bases aligning to TRBD1. Looked up from germline, CDR1 is MNHEY and CDR2 is SMNVEV (reference sequence). The CDR3 contains 16 residues. After removal of 2 bases from V and 3 bases from J, the junction contained 10 bases not matched to a gene. For the CDR3, the DNA is TGTGCCAGCAGTTTAAACCCGACAGGGACCCGCTACGAGCAGTACTTC. It codes for CASSLNPTGTRYEQYF.

The rearrangement links TRBV18 to TRBJ2-1; D may be TRBD2 (6 bases). Trimming took off 0 bases at V and 0 bases at J, with 18 bases between the two ends. The CDR3 sequence is 19 residues long. The germline gives CDR1 KGHSH, CDR2 LQKENI. The CDR3 loop is CASSPPSAGGYSSYNEQFF. The CDR3 nucleotides are TGTGCCAGCTCACCACCATCAGCGGGCGGGTATAGCTCCTACAATGAGCAGTTCTTC. Based on the CDR3 plus reference TRBV18 and TRBJ2-1, the full variable domain is NAGVMQNPRHLVRRRGQEARLRCSPMKGHSHVYWYRQLPEEGLKFMVYLQKENIIDESGMPKERFSAEFPKEGPSILRIQQVVRGDSAAYFCASSPPSAGGYSSYNEQFFGPGTRLTVL.

The chain is built from TRBV19 and TRBJ2-5; 7 bases are shared with TRBD1. J was trimmed by 2 bases and V by 1 base; bases with no gene match: 10. CDR3 length: 17 amino acids. Germline V gene lookup returns CDR1 LNHDA and CDR2 SQIVND (reference sequence). CDR3 nucleotide sequence: TGTGCCAGTAGTATAGTGGGAAAGGCAGGGGGACAAGAGACCCAGTACTTC. Translating it yields CASSIVGKAGGQETQYF.

This clone showed up just a few times. This chain uses TRBV30 with TRBJ2-5, with 7 bases that match TRBD1. V lost 3 bases and J lost 1; bases outside the gene matches: 8. The CDR3 contains 15 residues. CDR1 is GTSNPN, CDR2 SVGIG, per germline (reference sequence). CDR3 bases: TGTGCCTGGAGAGGGACCGGGACAGTCCAAGAGACCCAGTACTTC. Translation gives CAWRGTGTVQETQYF. Combining the CDR3 with reference TRBV30 and TRBJ2-5 gives the whole variable domain SQTIHQWPATLVQPVGSPLSLECTVEGTSNPNLYWYRQAAGRGLQLLFYSVGIGQISSEVPQNLSASRPQDRQFILSSKKLLLSDSGFYLCAWRGTGTVQETQYFGPGTRLLVL.

CDR3 bases: TGTGCCAGGGGCCGGGGGGGGGCGAAGAAGGGGGACACTGAAGCTTTCTTT. This translates into CARGRGGAKKGDTEAFF. This rearrangement joins TRBV19 to TRBJ1-1; D is perhaps TRBD1 (6 bases). The germline V gene encodes CDR1 LNHDA and CDR2 SQIVND (reference sequence). V dropped 9 bases and J dropped 3 bases, with 26 bases sitting between them. The CDR3 has 17 amino acids.

This sequence joins TRBV10-3 and TRBJ1-1; D gene ambiguous. CDR3 length equals 12 residues. Trimming pared 11 bases from V and 1 base from J, leaving 11 bases between. Germline V gene lookup returns CDR1 ENHRY and CDR2 SYGVKD. CDR3 loop: CASRMANTEAFF. CDR3 DNA: TGTGCCTCCAGGATGGCGAACACTGAAGCTTTCTTT.

The chain recombines TRBV28 with TRBJ1-5; TRBD1 agrees at 8 bases. Per germline, CDR1 MDHEN and CDR2 SYDVKM. V shed 6 bases, J shed 0 bases, and the junction held 10 bases outside the gene matches. The length of the CDR3 is 17 residues. The CDR3 DNA reads as TGTGCCAGCAGACACCCGGGGACAGGACGTAGCAATCAGCCCCAGCATTTT. This codes for CASRHPGTGRSNQPQHF.

This clone was recorded a few times. This chain connects TRBV18 to TRBJ2-3; 8 bases are shared with TRBD2. This CDR3 has 16 amino acids. The germline CDR1 and CDR2 sequences are KGHSH and LQKENI. Unmatched junction bases numbered 6, after V lost 2 bases and J lost 2 bases. Here the CDR3 reads CASSPTSGSFTDTQYF. The CDR3 nucleotides are TGTGCCAGCTCACCAACAAGCGGGAGCTTCACAGATACGCAGTATTTT.

The chain is built from TRBV6-5 and TRBJ1-3; 9 bases are shared with TRBD1. The length of the CDR3 is 16 residues. CDR1 and CDR2 from the germline V gene are MNHEY and SVGAGI. The V gene end was trimmed by 2 bases and the J gene end by 2 bases; junction bases not matched to a gene: 4. CDR3 sequence reads: CASSYGTGTTGNTIYF. CDR3 nucleotides: TGTGCCAGCAGTTACGGGACAGGGACAACTGGAAACACCATATATTTT.

The chain uses TRBV25-1 and TRBJ1-1; the D gene is possibly TRBD1 (6 bases). The ends were cut back, 8 bases at V and 1 base at J, with 23 bases in the middle. The CDR3 extends over 17 amino acids. CDR1 MGHDK and CDR2 SYGVNS come from the germline V gene. CDR3 nucleotides: TGTGCCAGCGCCCGAGCCGGGACACACAAAACGAACACTGAAGCTTTCTTT. This encodes CASARAGTHKTNTEAFF.

The rearrangement joins TRBV6-1 to TRBJ2-2; the match to TRBD1 covers 8 bases. The CDR3 has 14 amino acids. The germline gives CDR1 MNHNS, CDR2 SASEGT. The junction had 5 bases not matched to a gene; V was cut back by 6 bases and J by 5 bases. The chain's CDR3 is CASRDRGGTGELFF. The CDR3 nucleotides read TGTGCCAGCAGAGACAGGGGTGGGACCGGGGAGCTGTTTTTT.

The CDR3 is CASSLGGVNTEAFF. The CDR3 nucleotides are TGTGCCAGCAGCTTAGGCGGGGTAAACACTGAAGCTTTCTTT. The chain recombines TRBV11-3 with TRBJ1-1; no clear D. Trimming stripped 1 base from V and 2 bases from J, with 8 bases between. CDR3 length: 14 amino acids. The germline V gene encodes CDR1 SGHNT and CDR2 YENEEA.

This clone was observed a handful of times. The rearrangement links TRBV28 to TRBJ2-7, with 7 nucleotides matching TRBD2. The CDR3 is 13 amino acids. Germline CDR1 MDHEN, CDR2 SYDVKM. Trimming took 7 bases from V and 3 from J; bases not matched to a gene: 6. The CDR3 spells CASTPAGVYEQYF. CDR3 sequence (DNA): TGTGCCAGCACCCCCGCGGGGGTCTACGAGCAGTACTTC.

This clone turned up a few times. One end of the junction does not line up with germline, which may come from a read error. The chain couples TRBV28 to TRBJ1-4; a possible D gene is TRBD1 (6 bases). Germline V lookup: CDR1 MDHEN, CDR2 SYDVKM. The CDR3 is 15 residues long. CDR3 sequence: CARSFRGQPNEKLFF. CDR3 sequence (DNA): TGTGCCAGAAGTTTTCGAGGACAGCCTAATGAAAAACTGTTTTTT.

The J gene is TRBJ1-5, the V gene TRBV19; 7 bases match TRBD1. Per the germline V gene, CDR1 is LNHDA and CDR2 is SQIVND (reference sequence). Germline trimming cut 2 bases from V and 6 bases from J; bases unmatched to any gene: 7. There are 15 residues in the CDR3. The CDR3 loop is CASSIQRQGGQPQHF. Here the CDR3 DNA reads TGTGCCAGTAGTATACAAAGACAGGGCGGTCAGCCCCAGCATTTT.

The chain recombines TRBV25-1 with TRBJ2-5, with TRBD2 matching over 7 bases. Germline assignment: CDR1 MGHDK and CDR2 SYGVNS. This CDR3 has 15 amino acids. V trimming: 9 bases; J trimming: 2 bases; junction bases outside the gene matches: 12. The CDR3 sequence: CARGGGGNPQETQYF. The CDR3 region has the DNA TGTGCCAGAGGTGGGGGGGGGAACCCTCAAGAGACCCAGTACTTC. The full variable domain, in which reference TRBV25-1 and TRBJ2-5 provide the parts outside the CDR3, is EADIYQTPRYLVIGTGKKITLECSQTMGHDKMYWYQQDPGMELHLIHYSYGVNSTEKGDLSSESTVSRIRTEHFPLTLESARPSHTSQYLCARGGGGNPQETQYFGPGTRLLVL.

The V and J genes are TRBV6-6 and TRBJ1-2; 8 nucleotides agree with TRBD1. This CDR3 has 15 residues. J gave up 3 bases and V 6 bases, and 9 bases lay outside the gene matches. Germline V CDR1 and CDR2: MNHNY, SVGAGI (reference sequence). CDR3 sequence: CASRPNTGGYYGYTF. The CDR3 DNA follows: TGTGCCAGCAGACCCAATACAGGGGGTTACTATGGCTACACCTTC.

This clone has only one observation. The chain joins TRBV18 to TRBJ2-5; D remains ambiguous. Germline CDR1 is KGHSH and CDR2 is LQKENI. The CDR3 runs to 12 residues. V dropped 1 base and J dropped 5 bases, with 5 bases sitting between them. The CDR3 region has the DNA TGTGCCAGCTCACCACTCTTCGAGACCCAGTACTTC. This codes for CASSPLFETQYF.

This clone was seen a handful of times. The chain couples TRBV7-2 to TRBJ1-6, with 7 bases aligning to TRBD1. This CDR3 contains 17 residues. V trimming: 1 base; J trimming: 3 bases; junction bases outside the gene matches: 6. CDR1 is SGHTA, CDR2 FQGNSA, per germline. The CDR3 region is CASSLGEGAGYNSPLHF. The CDR3 DNA is TGTGCCAGCAGCTTAGGAGAGGGGGCTGGCTATAATTCACCCCTCCACTTT.